Shown below are 21 T cell receptor beta chains from a single sample sequenced in a study of blood T cell repertoires in COVID-19. The protocol was immunoSEQ multiplex PCR, while the TCRdb copy is restricted to in-frame clones and leaves out a portion. The data contain about 200,000 clones, around nine tenths of them singletons. The sequencing sample was made of peripheral blood. The source of these receptors is a man aged 60 to 75 with COVID-19, enrolled during active disease.

The chain joins TRBV10-3 to TRBJ1-1; 8 bases match TRBD1. Looked up from germline, CDR1 is ENHRY and CDR2 is SYGVKD. With 5 bases clipped from V and 3 bases from J, the junction kept 5 bases outside the gene matches. The CDR3 runs 14 residues. The CDR3 DNA is TGTGCCATCAGTAGGACAGGGTCCGACACTGAAGCTTTCTTT. Protein sequence: CAISRTGSDTEAFF.

The chain links TRBV3-1 (or the pseudogene TRBV3-2) to TRBJ1-4; 9 positions match TRBD1. V was pared by 5 bases and J by 6 bases, with 7 bases of the junction left unmatched. The CDR3 runs to 15 residues. The germline V gene has CDR1 LGHDT and CDR2 YNNKEL (reference sequence). CDR3 DNA: TGTGCCAGCAGCTATAGAACAGGGGGCGATGAAAAACTGTTTTTT. This encodes CASSYRTGGDEKLFF.

The table lists this clone with a few counts. The chain carries TRBV4-1 and TRBJ2-7, with 10 bases fitting TRBD1. The CDR3 totals 15 residues. V gave up 4 bases and J gave up 2 bases; unmatched junction bases: 5. Germline CDR1 is MGHRA and CDR2 is YSYEKL. CDR3 in DNA: TGCGCCAGCAGCCTATCCGGGACAGGGGCCTACGAGCAGTACTTC. Encoded protein: CASSLSGTGAYEQYF.

The chain links TRBV5-1 to TRBJ1-2; TRBD1 aligns across 8 bases. Germline loops: CDR1 SGHRS, CDR2 YFSETQ. Trimming cost V 3 bases and J 4 bases; bases outside gene matches: 5. This CDR3 has 14 residues. CDR3 in DNA: TGCGCCAGCAGCTCCCAAGGACAGGGCTATGGCTACACCTTC. Translated, it gives CASSSQGQGYGYTF. Looking up the rest from reference TRBV5-1 and TRBJ1-2 gives the full variable domain: KAGVTQTPRYLIKTRGQQVTLSCSPISGHRSVSWYQQTPGQGLQFLFEYFSETQRNKGNFPGRFSGRQFSNSRSEMNVSTLELGDSALYLCASSSQGQGYGYTFGSGTRLTVV.

J is TRBJ2-1 and V is TRBV9; TRBD1 agrees at 9 bases. Unmatched junction bases numbered 10, after V lost 4 bases and J lost 8 bases. Germline assignment: CDR1 SGDLS and CDR2 YYNGEE. The CDR3 loop spans 15 amino acids. Here the CDR3 reads CASSPGTGSMYEQFF. The CDR3 DNA is TGTGCCAGCAGCCCCGGGACAGGGTCTATGTATGAGCAGTTCTTC. The full variable domain, rest sourced from reference TRBV9 and TRBJ2-1, is DSGVTQTPKHLITATGQRVTLRCSPRSGDLSVYWYQQSLDQGLQFLIQYYNGEERAKGNILERFSAQQFPDLHSELNLSSLELGDSALYFCASSPGTGSMYEQFFGPGTRLTVL.

The V gene is TRBV2, the J gene TRBJ2-6, with 8 bases identical to TRBD1. Germline lookup yields CDR1 SNHLY and CDR2 FYNNEI. The trim removed 1 base at V and 0 bases at J, leaving 8 bases unmatched. The CDR3 loop spans 19 amino acids. In DNA, the CDR3 is TGTGCCAGCAGTGAAGAGCAGGGGGCTAACCTCTCTGGGGCCAACGTCCTGACTTTC. It translates to CASSEEQGANLSGANVLTF.

The chain uses TRBV15 and TRBJ1-4; 9 bases agree with TRBD1. CDR1 is LNHNV and CDR2 is YYDKDF in the germline V gene (reference sequence). CDR3 length: 15 amino acids. J lost 4 bases, V lost 2 bases, and 2 bases had no gene match. CDR3 coding DNA: TGTGCCACCAGCAGACGGACAGGGGTTAATGAAAAACTGTTTTTT. The encoded protein is CATSRRTGVNEKLFF.

The chain couples TRBV5-4 to TRBJ2-1, with a weak D call TRBD2 (5 bases). V lost 4 bases and J lost 4, with 15 bases in between. The CDR3 is made up of 15 amino acids. CDR1 is SGHNT, CDR2 YYREEE, per germline (reference sequence). CDR3 DNA: TGTGCCAGCAGCCCGACTGTGGGAGCTTACAATGAGCAGTTCTTC. Its protein is CASSPTVGAYNEQFF. Full variable domain (outside the CDR3, taken from reference TRBV5-4 and TRBJ2-1): ETGVTQSPTHLIKTRGQQVTLRCSSQSGHNTVSWYQQALGQGPQFIFQYYREEENGRGNFPPRFSGLQFPNYSSELNVNALELDDSALYLCASSPTVGAYNEQFFGPGTRLTVL.

As for this clone: Other DNA sequences in this sample translate to the same CDR3. The V call is TRBV19, the J call TRBJ1-5, with TRBD1 as a possible D gene (6 bases). The CDR3 runs to 13 residues. Germline V CDR1 and CDR2: LNHDA, SQIVND (reference sequence). V was cut by 2 bases and J by 5 bases, with 7 bases left in between. The CDR3 spells CASSIQGYQPQHF. The CDR3, as DNA: TGTGCCAGTAGTATACAGGGGTATCAGCCCCAGCATTTT.

With regard to this clone: The same CDR3 also results from other DNA sequences found in this sample. This chain connects TRBV5-4 to TRBJ2-2, with D possibly TRBD2 on 6 matching bases. The germline gives CDR1 SGHNT, CDR2 YYREEE (reference sequence). The CDR3 is 15 residues long. V lost 0 bases and J lost 4, with 10 bases in between. CDR3 residues: CASSLAGVGTGELFF. For the CDR3, the DNA is TGTGCCAGCAGCTTGGCGGGGGTGGGCACCGGGGAGCTGTTTTTT.

This sequence joins TRBV5-5 and TRBJ2-1, with 13 nucleotides matching TRBD2. After removal of 0 bases from V and 9 bases from J, the junction contained 15 bases not matched to a gene. This CDR3 has 19 residues. Germline loops: CDR1 SGHKS, CDR2 YYEKEE (reference sequence). The CDR3 loop reads CASSLGLAGGPARGAEQFF. The DNA for the CDR3 is TGTGCCAGCAGCTTGGGACTAGCGGGGGGCCCGGCTAGGGGGGCTGAGCAGTTCTTC.

J is TRBJ1-2 and V is TRBV7-9, with TRBD1 matching over 8 bases. Looked up from germline, CDR1 is SEHNR and CDR2 is FQNEAQ (reference sequence). This CDR3 comprises 14 residues. The V gene end was trimmed by 4 bases and the J gene end by 3 bases; junction bases not matched to a gene: 4. Here the CDR3 DNA reads TGTGCCAGCAGCTCCGGACAGGGTGACTATGGCTACACCTTC. It translates to CASSSGQGDYGYTF.

The chain recombines TRBV7-2 with TRBJ2-1; 10 nucleotides agree with TRBD2. V shed 1 base, J shed 6 bases, and the junction held 6 bases outside the gene matches. The CDR3 consists of 16 residues. Germline values: CDR1 SGHTA, CDR2 FQGNSA. CDR3 in DNA: TGTGCCAGCAGCTTAGTCCCAGCGGGAGGGCCCAATGAGCAGTTCTTC. Protein: CASSLVPAGGPNEQFF.

This sequence joins TRBV28 and TRBJ1-3; no reliable D call. The CDR3 sequence is 13 residues long. V was clipped by 2 bases and J by 2 bases, with 4 bases between them. From germline, CDR1 is MDHEN and CDR2 SYDVKM. The CDR3 bases are TGTGCCAGCAGTTTAGGAGCTGGAAACACCATATATTTT. Protein product: CASSLGAGNTIYF.

The chain has TRBV29-1 and TRBJ1-4; D perhaps matches TRBD1 (6 bases). CDR1 and CDR2 from the germline V gene are SQVTM and ANQGSEA. CDR3 length: 14 residues. The V and J ends lost 2 bases and 7 bases respectively, with 14 bases between them. The CDR3 loop is CSVERPGGGEKLFF. For the CDR3, the DNA is TGCAGCGTTGAACGGCCGGGGGGCGGTGAAAAACTGTTTTTT.

This clone appeared a single time. The chain combines TRBV19 with TRBJ2-7; D perhaps matches TRBD1 (6 bases). This CDR3 is 15 amino acids long. Germline assignment: CDR1 LNHDA and CDR2 SQIVND (reference sequence). V was cut by 6 bases and J by 0 bases, with 15 bases left in between. For the CDR3, the DNA is TGTGCCAGTAGGCAACAGGGTTCGGGCTCCTACGAGCAGTACTTC. The encoded protein is CASRQQGSGSYEQYF.

This clone was counted a few times. The rearrangement joins TRBV30 to TRBJ2-5, with 10 bases matching TRBD2. Trimming cost V 0 bases and J 2 bases; bases outside gene matches: 9. The CDR3 sequence is 17 residues long. The germline V gene has CDR1 GTSNPN and CDR2 SVGIG (reference sequence). The chain's CDR3 is CAWSVLSGRAGQETQYF. CDR3 nucleotides: TGTGCCTGGAGTGTATTAAGCGGGAGGGCCGGACAAGAGACCCAGTACTTC.

The chain carries TRBV28 and TRBJ1-2, with a possible D match to TRBD1 (5 bases). This CDR3 spans 12 amino acids. Trimming shortened V by 5 bases and J by 8 bases, and 12 bases separated the two germline ends. CDR1 and CDR2 (germline): MDHEN, SYDVKM. The CDR3 spells CASSVGGGGYTF. In DNA form, the CDR3 reads TGTGCCAGCAGTGTTGGGGGAGGAGGCTACACCTTC.

The chain links TRBV29-1 to TRBJ1-1; D not resolved. Trimming took off 7 bases at V and 3 bases at J, with 9 bases between the two ends. CDR1 is SQVTM and CDR2 is ANQGSEA in the germline V gene. CDR3 length equals 11 residues. CDR3 DNA sequence: TGCAGCGCCTGTCCGTACACTGAAGCTTTCTTT. Residues: CSACPYTEAFF.

The V and J genes are TRBV12-1 and TRBJ2-7; TRBD1 was called by the table and not checked on the DNA. TRBV12-1 is listed as a pseudogene. This CDR3 contains 19 residues. CDR3 sequence: CASSQEGGQDCFRSYEQYF. CDR3 DNA: TGTGCCAGCAGCCAGGAGGGGGGACAGGATTGCTTCCGATCCTACGAGCAGTACTTC.

This chain uses TRBV3-1 (or the pseudogene TRBV3-2) with TRBJ1-2; the D gene is possibly TRBD1 (5 bases). Germline V gene sequence: CDR1 LGHDT, CDR2 YNNKEL (reference sequence). The V and J ends lost 3 bases and 2 bases respectively, with 16 bases between them. The CDR3 contains 16 residues. The DNA of the CDR3 is TGTGCCAGCAGCCACCACGTGGGGCCGACCAACTATGGCTACACCTTC. Its translation: CASSHHVGPTNYGYTF.